Each of the 9 T cell receptor beta chains below was sequenced from the same sample in a study of control samples from healthy donors and cancer patients. Only in-frame clones appear in the TCRdb table, and some are missing; sequencing was by immunoSEQ multiplex PCR. The top ten clones hold 25% to 35% of a sample with around 17,000 clones, 85% to 90% of them seen once. Source material: PBMCs. These receptor sequences come from a man in his 60s with head and neck cancer.

This clone was found a few times. The chain employs TRBV11-3 and TRBJ2-1; tentative D call: TRBD1 (6 bases). With 5 bases removed from V and 10 bases from J, the gap between germline ends came to 18 bases. From germline, CDR1 is SGHNT and CDR2 YENEEA. This CDR3 is built from 14 residues. As DNA, the CDR3 is TGTGCCAGCAGCAAAGGACAGAGGCTAGGCGAGCAGTTCTTC. It yields the protein CASSKGQRLGEQFF.

The chain carries TRBV19 and TRBJ2-1, with D tentatively TRBD1 or TRBD2 (5 bases each). Trimming shortened V by 7 bases and J by 10 bases, and 11 bases separated the two germline ends. The V gene's germline CDR1 is LNHDA and CDR2 SQIVND (reference sequence). This CDR3 has 11 amino acids. DNA of the CDR3: TGTGCCAGTATAGGGACGAGGGAGCAGTTCTTC. Its translation is CASIGTREQFF.

This clone was found once. This rearrangement joins TRBV19 to TRBJ2-3; 10 positions match TRBD1. J lost 2 bases, V lost 5 bases, and 7 bases had no gene match. The CDR3 length is 16 residues. Per the germline V gene, CDR1 is LNHDA and CDR2 is SQIVND (reference sequence). This CDR3 is CASSGDRGRVTDTQYF. CDR3 DNA sequence: TGTGCCAGTAGTGGTGACAGGGGGCGAGTCACAGATACGCAGTATTTT.

The chain links TRBV21-1 to TRBJ2-1; the table assigns TRBD2, which was not confirmed against the DNA. TRBV21-1 is a pseudogene. CDR3 length: 16 amino acids. In DNA form, the CDR3 reads TGTGCCAGCAGCAAGTCCCCGGGGGGGCATCGGCATGAGCAGTTCTTC. It translates to CASSKSPGGHRHEQFF.

In its sample, this clone was seen once. The rearrangement joins TRBV5-4 to TRBJ2-2; 9 nucleotides align to TRBD1. Germline V gene data show CDR1 as SGHNT and CDR2 as YYREEE (reference sequence). V lost 4 bases and J lost 6; bases outside the gene matches: 10. The CDR3 is 16 amino acids. CDR3 sequence: CASSARTGGDAGELFF. The DNA of the CDR3 is TGTGCCAGCAGCGCGCGAACAGGGGGCGACGCCGGGGAGCTGTTTTTT.

J is TRBJ1-2 and V is TRBV6-5; no reliable D call. From germline, CDR1 is MNHEY and CDR2 SVGAGI. V lost 6 bases, J lost 4 bases, and 15 bases lay in between. This CDR3 is 14 amino acids long. The CDR3: CASRDGRLGYGYTF. DNA for the CDR3: TGTGCCAGCAGGGACGGGAGGCTAGGCTATGGCTACACCTTC.

The chain employs TRBV5-1 and TRBJ1-1; D is unclear. CDR1 and CDR2 (germline): SGHRS, YFSETQ. V was cut by 0 bases and J by 3 bases, with 9 bases left in between. This CDR3 spans 14 amino acids. This CDR3 is CASSLEGFDTEAFF. The DNA for the CDR3 is TGCGCCAGCAGCTTGGAAGGGTTTGACACTGAAGCTTTCTTT.

This chain connects TRBV5-1 to TRBJ2-3; no definite D call. V was shortened by 0 bases and J by 6 bases, with 8 bases between the two germline ends. Germline lookup yields CDR1 SGHRS and CDR2 YFSETQ. The CDR3 totals 13 residues. The CDR3 bases are TGCGCCAGCAGCTTGGGCGCCATGGATACGCAGTATTTT. Its translation is CASSLGAMDTQYF.

The chain joins TRBV5-1 to TRBJ2-1; 7 bases align to TRBD2. Trimming removed 4 bases from V and 9 bases from J; junction bases left unmatched: 7. CDR1 SGHRS and CDR2 YFSETQ come from the germline V gene. The CDR3 covers 13 residues. The CDR3 region is CASSRRGVGEQFF. CDR3 in DNA: TGCGCCAGCAGCCGCCGGGGGGTCGGTGAGCAGTTCTTC. The entire variable domain, with the rest obtained from reference TRBV5-1 and TRBJ2-1, is as follows: KAGVTQTPRYLIKTRGQQVTLSCSPISGHRSVSWYQQTPGQGLQFLFEYFSETQRNKGNFPGRFSGRQFSNSRSEMNVSTLELGDSALYLCASSRRGVGEQFFGPGTRLTVL.